The 13 T cell receptor beta chains listed next were all sequenced from one sample in a study of blood T cell repertoires in COVID-19. Sequencing used immunoSEQ multiplex PCR; TCRdb keeps in-frame clones, though not all of them. This table holds about 350,000 clones, roughly 86% found once. What was sequenced was PBMCs or T cells enriched from blood (not recorded which). The receptors originated from a woman aged 25 to 39 who had been exposed to COVID-19.

This clone has a single count. The chain is built from TRBV4-1 and TRBJ2-3; a weak D match, TRBD2 (5 bases). Deletions cut 0 bases from V and 2 bases from J, with 15 bases between. Germline CDR1 reads MGHRA; CDR2 reads YSYEKL. The CDR3 is 17 amino acids. The CDR3 DNA follows: TGCGCCAGCAGCCAAGAAGGGAGCGATCGTTCCACAGATACGCAGTATTTT. Amino acids: CASSQEGSDRSTDTQYF.

The rearrangement uses TRBV3-1 (or the pseudogene TRBV3-2) and TRBJ2-5; D gene uncertain. The CDR3 length is 12 residues. Germline CDR1 and CDR2: LGHDT and YNNKEL (reference sequence). V lost 1 base to trimming and J lost 5 bases, with 5 bases between them. The CDR3, as DNA: TGTGCCAGCAGCCAAGGTCGGGAGACCCAGTACTTC. Translated: CASSQGRETQYF.

The V and J genes are TRBV6-4 and TRBJ2-7, with 11 bases identical to TRBD2. This CDR3 contains 19 residues. Germline V CDR1 and CDR2: MRHNA, SNTAGT. V was clipped by 3 bases and J by 3 bases; unmatched bases: 16. The CDR3 sequence: CASSEEGLAGGTLLYEQYF. The CDR3 nucleotides read TGTGCCAGCAGTGAGGAGGGGTTAGCGGGAGGGACCCTACTCTACGAGCAGTACTTC.

CDR3 DNA sequence: TGTGCCAGCAGTTACTTCTCCCCAGACACCGGGGAGCTGTTTTTT. It specifies CASSYFSPDTGELFF. The rearrangement joins TRBV6-5 to TRBJ2-2; D remains unclear. V gave up 1 base and J gave up 3 bases, with 9 bases separating them. The CDR3 loop spans 15 amino acids. Germline assignment: CDR1 MNHEY and CDR2 SVGAGI.

The CDR3 reads CASSLGINGETQYF. CDR3 DNA sequence: TGTGCCAGCAGCCTGGGGATCAACGGGGAGACCCAGTACTTC. V is TRBV5-8 and J is TRBJ2-5, with D unclear. Germline values: CDR1 SGHTS, CDR2 YDEGEE. CDR3 size: 14 residues. Trimming removed 4 bases at V and 5 bases at J, with 15 bases between.

The sample holds one count of this clone. The chain carries TRBV6-2 or TRBV6-3 and TRBJ1-1; TRBD1 is a possible D gene (6 bases). This CDR3 region has 14 residues. The germline gives CDR1 MNHEY, CDR2 SVGEGT. Trimming shortened V by 6 bases and J by 4 bases, and 15 bases separated the two germline ends. The CDR3 DNA is TGTGCCAGCAGCATGACAGGTTCGGGCACTGAAGCTTTCTTT. Protein sequence: CASSMTGSGTEAFF.

The CDR3 protein is CASSPHEDAQYF. The CDR3 DNA follows: TGTGCCAGCAGCCCCCACGAGGATGCGCAGTATTTT. The chain couples TRBV13 to TRBJ2-3; the D is unclear. Germline lookup yields CDR1 PRHDT and CDR2 FYEKMQ (reference sequence). This CDR3 has 12 amino acids. Trimming removed 5 bases at V and 10 bases at J, with 13 bases between.

CDR3 protein: CSVDTSGRGEQYF. Here the CDR3 DNA reads TGCAGCGTTGACACTAGCGGGAGGGGCGAGCAGTACTTC. The chain combines TRBV29-1 with TRBJ2-7, with 13 bases fitting TRBD2. This CDR3 has 13 amino acids. The V gene's germline CDR1 is SQVTM and CDR2 ANQGSEA. V dropped 3 bases and J dropped 6; count of bases not matched to a gene: 2.

V and J are TRBV5-4 and TRBJ2-1; the D is unclear. V was shortened by 0 bases and J by 6 bases, with 16 bases between the two germline ends. Germline loops: CDR1 SGHNT, CDR2 YYREEE (reference sequence). The CDR3 loop spans 16 amino acids. CDR3 bases: TGTGCCAGCAGCTTGGTCAGAGGTGCCATTGGCAATGAGCAGTTCTTC. The encoded protein is CASSLVRGAIGNEQFF.

This chain joins TRBV27 and TRBJ2-7; 8 nucleotides agree with TRBD1. Germline loops: CDR1 MNHEY, CDR2 SMNVEV (reference sequence). The CDR3 is 15 residues long. With 5 bases clipped from V and 0 bases from J, the junction kept 6 bases outside the gene matches. In DNA, the CDR3 is TGTGCCAGCAGTCCTGGACAGGGCTTCTCCTACGAGCAGTACTTC. Translated: CASSPGQGFSYEQYF.

As concerns this clone: The sample carries other DNA sequences with the same CDR3. The chain couples TRBV25-1 to TRBJ2-7; 9 bases match TRBD1. This CDR3 has 15 amino acids. The germline V gene has CDR1 MGHDK and CDR2 SYGVNS. V lost 2 bases, J lost 1 base, and 3 bases stayed unmatched. The CDR3 region has the DNA TGTGCCAGCAGTGAAACTGGGACAGGGTCCTACGAGCAGTACTTC. The encoded protein is CASSETGTGSYEQYF.

This clone was recorded a few times. CDR3 nucleotides: TGTGCCACCGCGACTAGCGGGAGTTGGGGCAATGAGCAGTTCTTC. Encoded protein: CATATSGSWGNEQFF. V and J are TRBV19 and TRBJ2-1; 12 bases match TRBD2. After removal of 10 bases from V and 6 bases from J, the junction contained 10 bases not matched to a gene. CDR3 length: 15 residues. Germline CDR1 LNHDA, CDR2 SQIVND (reference sequence).

V usage is TRBV7-9 and J usage is TRBJ2-2; the D is unclear. The length of the CDR3 is 12 residues. Germline V lookup: CDR1 SEHNR, CDR2 FQNEAQ (reference sequence). The V gene lost 5 bases and the J gene lost 5 bases, with 6 bases spanning the gap. The CDR3 DNA reads TGTGCCAGCAGCCTGGAGACCGGGGAGCTGTTTTTT. Its protein is CASSLETGELFF. The variable domain in full, with the rest retrieved from reference TRBV7-9 and TRBJ2-2, is DTGVSQNPRHKITKRGQNVTFRCDPISEHNRLYWYRQTLGQGPEFLTYFQNEAQLEKSRLLSDRFSAERPKGSFSTLEIQRTEQGDSAMYLCASSLETGELFFGEGSRLTVL.